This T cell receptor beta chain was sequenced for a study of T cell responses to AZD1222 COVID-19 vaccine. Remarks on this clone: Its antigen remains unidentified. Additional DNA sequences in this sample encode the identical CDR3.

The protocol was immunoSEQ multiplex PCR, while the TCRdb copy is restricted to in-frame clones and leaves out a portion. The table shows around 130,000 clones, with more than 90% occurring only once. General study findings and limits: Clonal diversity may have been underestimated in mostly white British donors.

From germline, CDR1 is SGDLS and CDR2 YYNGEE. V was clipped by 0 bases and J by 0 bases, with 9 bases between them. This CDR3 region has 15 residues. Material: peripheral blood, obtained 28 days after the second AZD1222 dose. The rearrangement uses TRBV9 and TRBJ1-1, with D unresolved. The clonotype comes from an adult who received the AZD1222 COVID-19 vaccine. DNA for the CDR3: TGTGCCAGCAGCGTAGGGATTGGCCTGAACACTGAAGCTTTCTTT. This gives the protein CASSVGIGLNTEAFF. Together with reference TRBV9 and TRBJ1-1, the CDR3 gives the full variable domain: DSGVTQTPKHLITATGQRVTLRCSPRSGDLSVYWYQQSLDQGLQFLIQYYNGEERAKGNILERFSAQQFPDLHSELNLSSLELGDSALYFCASSVGIGLNTEAFFGQGTRLTVV.